The rows below give T cell receptor beta chains drawn from one sample of a study of cytotoxic CD8 clonotypes in ibrutinib-treated CLL. The protocol was immunoSEQ multiplex PCR, while the TCRdb copy is restricted to in-frame clones and leaves out a portion. The sample consists of more than 140,000 clones, about 80% of them appearing once. The source was PBMCs, collected after 12 months of ibrutinib treatment. The receptors derive from a human donor with chronic lymphocytic leukemia. CDR3s include the opening cysteine and the closing phenylalanine or tryptophan. D genes are given only for firm matches.

CDR3aa | len | d_gene | v_gene
CASSAPGGNTEAFF | 14 | . | TRBV9
CASSMGTSGYQETQYF | 16 | TRBD2 | TRBV13
CASSYRQGWSPLHF | 14 | . | TRBV6-5
CASSGTLRGTDTQYF | 15 | . | TRBV6-1
CASSPSVRVHQPQHF | 15 | . | TRBV18
CASSFSAGGAGEQFF | 15 | TRBD2 | TRBV5-1
CASSQGPWSKDGNTEAFF | 18 | . | TRBV4-1
CARSSYNEQFF | 11 | . | TRBV25-1
CASIGRGRTEAFF | 13 | TRBD1 | TRBV19
CASSPRPGANSPLHF | 15 | . | TRBV18
CASSPATVRASEKLFF | 16 | . | TRBV18
CASSPMQAEAFF | 12 | . | TRBV7-9
CASTSAAGIVPQHF | 14 | . | TRBV28
CASSLQENTEAFF | 13 | . | TRBV5-1
CASSRTASYEQYF | 13 | . | TRBV5-6
CASRQNGPNTEAFF | 14 | . | TRBV19
CASSLRGTGSYNEQFF | 16 | TRBD1 | TRBV5-5
CASSARYGYTF | 11 | . | TRBV25-1
CSVGRAGGNNEQFF | 14 | TRBD2 | TRBV29-1
CASSQDDGATQYF | 13 | . | TRBV14
CASSPNDGGTGYTF | 14 | . | TRBV28
CASSFYGTSDEQYF | 14 | TRBD2 | TRBV5-1